Listed below are T cell receptor beta chains from one sample, sequenced in a study of control samples from healthy donors and cancer patients. Profiling relied on immunoSEQ multiplex PCR, and the TCRdb table lists in-frame clones only, not all of them. The sample contains 150,000 to 200,000 clones, around 90% of which appear only once. Material: blood. The receptors derive from a man aged 30 to 39 in good health. Each CDR3 is given with its conserved first and last residue. Fields, in order: J gene, V gene, D gene, clone size, CDR3 DNA, CDR3 protein. D genes are given only for firm matches. For some rows the clone size is stated as once, few or many, or as a class when expanded; others skip it.

>TRBJ2-3|TRBV20-1|NA|NA
TGCAGTGCTAGAGGGGACATCTTGGAGTATTTT
CSARGDILEYF
>TRBJ1-1|TRBV20-1|NA|NA
TGCAGTGCTTACCGACAGCGTGAAGCTTTCTTT
CSAYRQREAFF
>TRBJ2-5|TRBV19|NA|NA
TGTGCCAGTAGTGCGGGGTTAATTGGAGAGACCCAGTACTTC
CASSAGLIGETQYF
>TRBJ2-1|TRBV18|TRBD1|NA
TGTGCCAGCTCACCACAGTCGGGACAGGGATTATACAATGAGCAGTTCTTC
CASSPQSGQGLYNEQFF
>TRBJ2-1|TRBV11-1|NA|NA
TGTGCCAGCATATCTTTCACAAAGGGGAGTAAGCAGTTCTTC
CASISFTKGSKQFF
>TRBJ2-3|TRBV28|NA|NA
TGTGCCAGCAGTTTATCACCAGGGTCAGATACGCAGTATTTT
CASSLSPGSDTQYF
>TRBJ1-5|TRBV4-1|NA|NA
TGCGCCAGCTCCCGCCAGGAAAGCAATCAGCCCCAGCATTTT
CASSRQESNQPQHF
>TRBJ2-3|TRBV7-3|TRBD2|NA
TGTGCCAGCAGCTTTGGACTAGCGGCAGATACGCAGTATTTT
CASSFGLAADTQYF
>TRBJ1-3|TRBV9|NA|NA
TGTGCCAGCAGCGTATCGGGGACCTCTGGAAACACCATATATTTT
CASSVSGTSGNTIYF
>TRBJ1-3|TRBV6-5|TRBD1|few
TGTGCCAGCAGTTACATCGACAGGGGCTCTGGAAACACCATATATTTT
CASSYIDRGSGNTIYF
>TRBJ2-1|TRBV11-3|NA|NA
TGTGCCAGCAGCTACCAAGGGGGGGGAAAAGGCAATGAGCAGTTCTTC
CASSYQGGGKGNEQFF
>TRBJ2-1|TRBV7-9|TRBD1|once
TGTGCCAGCAGCATGGGGACAGTATACAATGAGCAGTTCTTC
CASSMGTVYNEQFF
>TRBJ1-5|TRBV3-1/TRBV3-2|NA|few
TGTGCCAGCAGCCACCTTGATCAGCCCCAGCATTTT
CASSHLDQPQHF
>TRBJ2-1|TRBV7-6|TRBD2|few
TGTGCCAGCAGCTTGATGACTAGCGGGAGCAACGATGAGCAGTTCTTC
CASSLMTSGSNDEQFF
>TRBJ1-4|TRBV7-9|NA|NA
TGTGCCAGCAGCCTATCCGGGACAAATGAAAAACTGTTTTTT
CASSLSGTNEKLFF
>TRBJ1-5|TRBV30|NA|NA
TGTGCCTGGAGTTTGCGGACGACCCCGACCCAGCATTTT
CAWSLRTTPTQHF
>TRBJ1-2|TRBV24-1|NA|NA
TGTGCCACCAGTGATTTCGGGAGAAACTATGGCTACACCTTC
CATSDFGRNYGYTF
>TRBJ2-1|TRBV30|NA|NA
TGTGCCTGGAGTGTGGCAGGGAGCTCCTACAATGAGCAGTTCTTC
CAWSVAGSSYNEQFF
>TRBJ2-5|TRBV7-2|NA|NA
TGTGCCAGCAGCATCCAAGAGACCCAGTACTTC
CASSIQETQYF
>TRBJ1-2|TRBV11-2|NA|once
TGTGCCAGCAGCGTAGCGAGCGGCTACACCTTC
CASSVASGYTF
>TRBJ1-6|TRBV5-6|NA|NA
TGTGCCAGCAGCCTTGCCGGGGAATCACCCCTCCACTTT
CASSLAGESPLHF
>TRBJ1-5|TRBV6-5|NA|NA
TGTGCCAGCAGCTATCAGCCCCAGCATTTT
CASSYQPQHF
>TRBJ1-4|TRBV27|NA|NA
TGTGCCAGCAGTTCAATAGCAACTAATGAAAAACTGTTTTTT
CASSSIATNEKLFF
>TRBJ1-2|TRBV4-1|TRBD1|NA
TGCGCCAGCAGCCGGACAGGGGAAGCTAACTATGGCTACACCTTC
CASSRTGEANYGYTF
>TRBJ1-1|TRBV4-2|NA|NA
TGTGCCAGCAGCCCATTCGCCACAGAATATGACACTGAAGCTTTCTTT
CASSPFATEYDTEAFF
>TRBJ1-4|TRBV6-6|TRBD1|NA
TGTGCCAGCAGTCCTTTGACAGGGGGCGCATCTAATGAAAAACTGTTTTTT
CASSPLTGGASNEKLFF
>TRBJ2-3|TRBV28|NA|NA
TGTGCCAGCAGTTTCCCCGGACTCTCACCTGGCAGGGATACGCAGTATTTT
CASSFPGLSPGRDTQYF
>TRBJ2-7|TRBV6-6|TRBD2|NA
TGTGCCAGCAGTTCGAGGACTAGCGGGGTCGAGCAGTACTTC
CASSSRTSGVEQYF
>TRBJ1-2|TRBV19|TRBD1|NA
TGTGCCAGTAGTAAACCGGGACAGTTACACTATGGCTACACCTTC
CASSKPGQLHYGYTF
>TRBJ2-7|TRBV10-3|TRBD1|NA
TGTGCCATCAGTGAGTCTGAGACAGGGGCCTACGAGCAGTACTTC
CAISESETGAYEQYF
>TRBJ1-5|TRBV9|NA|NA
TGTGCCAGCAGCGTAACAGGCTATAGCAATCAGCCCCAGCATTTT
CASSVTGYSNQPQHF
>TRBJ2-1|TRBV6-6|NA|NA
TGTGCCAGCAGCAGATACAATGAGCAGTTCTTC
CASSRYNEQFF
>TRBJ1-5|TRBV6-5|TRBD1|NA
TGTGCCAGCAGTTACTCTTTTAACAGGGGGCAGCCCCAGCATTTT
CASSYSFNRGQPQHF
>TRBJ1-5|TRBV10-3|TRBD1|NA
TGTGCCATCAGTACAACAGGGGGCGGACAGCCCCAGCATTTT
CAISTTGGGQPQHF
>TRBJ1-3|TRBV7-9|TRBD1|NA
TGTGCCAGCAGCTCGACAGGGGGCGGCCTGACTGGAAACACCATATATTTT
CASSSTGGGLTGNTIYF
>TRBJ2-1|TRBV7-9|NA|NA
TGTGCCAGCAGCTTAGAGTACAGTAACAATGAGCAGTTCTTC
CASSLEYSNNEQFF
>TRBJ1-1|TRBV5-4|NA|few
TGTGCCAGCAGCTTGGACCCGGGAGGGAACACTGAAGCTTTCTTT
CASSLDPGGNTEAFF
>TRBJ2-7|TRBV14|TRBD2|NA
TGTGCCAGCAGCCAAGAAGGACCCCCGGGACTAGTGAGCTACGAGCAGTACTTC
CASSQEGPPGLVSYEQYF
>TRBJ1-6|TRBV4-2|TRBD1|NA
TGTGCCAGCAGCCCCGGGACAGGAAATAATTCACCCCTCCACTTT
CASSPGTGNNSPLHF
>TRBJ2-5|TRBV15|NA|NA
TGTGCCACCAGCGCGCACCAAGAGACCCAGTACTTC
CATSAHQETQYF
>TRBJ2-3|TRBV6-5|NA|NA
TGTGCCAGCACGCGCACAGATACGCAGTATTTT
CASTRTDTQYF
>TRBJ2-3|TRBV4-2|NA|NA
TGTGCCAGCAGCCAAGAGGTCAGCGATACGCAGTATTTT
CASSQEVSDTQYF
>TRBJ1-5|TRBV10-2|TRBD1|NA
TGCGCCAGCCAAGGACAGGGTAACAATCAGCCCCAGCATTTT
CASQGQGNNQPQHF
>TRBJ2-7|TRBV6-5|NA|NA
TGTGCCAGCAGAACCTACTACGAGCAGTACTTC
CASRTYYEQYF
>TRBJ2-3|TRBV3-1/TRBV3-2|NA|NA
TGTGCCAGCAGCCAAGATCGGGGTTGGACAGATACGCAGTATTTT
CASSQDRGWTDTQYF
>TRBJ1-1|TRBV19|NA|NA
TGTGCCACCACCCCGAGGGATTCGGTGAACACTGAAGCTTTCTTT
CATTPRDSVNTEAFF
>TRBJ1-5|TRBV6-6|NA|few
TGTGCCAGCAGCAGGGGTTGGGGAGATAGCAATCAGCCCCAGCATTTT
CASSRGWGDSNQPQHF
>TRBJ1-6|TRBV19|TRBD1|NA
TGTGCCAGTAAAGACCGTCGGACAGGGGGTCGGTCACCCCTCCACTTT
CASKDRRTGGRSPLHF
>TRBJ1-2|TRBV6-5|NA|NA
TGTGCCAGCAGTTCGCTACTCAGGCAGGACTATGGCTACACCTTC
CASSSLLRQDYGYTF
>TRBJ2-3|TRBV14|NA|NA
TGTGCCAGCAGCCAAGAAGGCACTATAGGGACGCAGTATTTT
CASSQEGTIGTQYF